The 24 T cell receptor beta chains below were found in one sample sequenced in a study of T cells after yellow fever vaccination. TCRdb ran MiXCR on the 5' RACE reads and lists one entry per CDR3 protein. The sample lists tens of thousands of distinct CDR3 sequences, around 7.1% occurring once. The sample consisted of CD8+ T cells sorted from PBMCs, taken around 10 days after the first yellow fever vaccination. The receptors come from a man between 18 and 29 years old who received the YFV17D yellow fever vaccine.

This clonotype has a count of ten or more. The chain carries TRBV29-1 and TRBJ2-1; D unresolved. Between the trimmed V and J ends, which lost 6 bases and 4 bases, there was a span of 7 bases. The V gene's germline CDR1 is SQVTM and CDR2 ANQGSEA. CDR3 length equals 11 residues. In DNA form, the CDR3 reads TGCAGCGTGACTTTTTACAATGAGCAGTTCTTC. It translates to CSVTFYNEQFF.

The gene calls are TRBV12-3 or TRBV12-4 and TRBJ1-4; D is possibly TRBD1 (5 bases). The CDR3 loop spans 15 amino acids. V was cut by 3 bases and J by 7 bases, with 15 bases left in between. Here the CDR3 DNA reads TGTGCCAGCAGTTTGGAGAGGGGCGGCGTTGAAAAACTGTTTTTT. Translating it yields CASSLERGGVEKLFF.

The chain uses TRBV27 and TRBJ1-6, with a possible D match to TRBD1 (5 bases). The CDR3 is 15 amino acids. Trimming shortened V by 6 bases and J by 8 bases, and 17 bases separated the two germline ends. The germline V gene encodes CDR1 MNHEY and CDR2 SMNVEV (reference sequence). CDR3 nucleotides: TGTGCCAGCAGGTCTTTGGTCAGGGTGGATTCACCCCTCCACTTT. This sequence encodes CASRSLVRVDSPLHF.

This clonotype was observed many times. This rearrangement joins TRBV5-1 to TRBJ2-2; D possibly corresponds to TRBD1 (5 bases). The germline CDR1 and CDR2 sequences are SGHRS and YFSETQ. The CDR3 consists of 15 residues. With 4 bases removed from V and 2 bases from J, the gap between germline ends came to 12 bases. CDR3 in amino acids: CASSSQDINTGELFF. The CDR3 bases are TGCGCCAGCAGCAGCCAGGACATAAACACCGGGGAGCTGTTTTTT. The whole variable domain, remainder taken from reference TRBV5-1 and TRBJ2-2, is KAGVTQTPRYLIKTRGQQVTLSCSPISGHRSVSWYQQTPGQGLQFLFEYFSETQRNKGNFPGRFSGRQFSNSRSEMNVSTLELGDSALYLCASSSQDINTGELFFGEGSRLTVL.

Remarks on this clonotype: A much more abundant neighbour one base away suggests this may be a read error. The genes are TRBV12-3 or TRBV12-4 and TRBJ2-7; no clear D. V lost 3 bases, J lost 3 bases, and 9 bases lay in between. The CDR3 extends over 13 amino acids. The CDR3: CASSFLDGYEQYF. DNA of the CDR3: TGTGCCAGCAGTTTTCTGGACGGCTACGAGCAGTACTTC.

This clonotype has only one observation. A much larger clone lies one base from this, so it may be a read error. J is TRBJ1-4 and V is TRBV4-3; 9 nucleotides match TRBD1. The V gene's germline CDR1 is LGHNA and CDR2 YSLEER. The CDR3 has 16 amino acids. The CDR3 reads CASSQDPDRGDEQLFF. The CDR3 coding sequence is TGCGCCAGCAGCCAAGATCCGGACAGGGGTGATGAACAACTGTTTTTT.

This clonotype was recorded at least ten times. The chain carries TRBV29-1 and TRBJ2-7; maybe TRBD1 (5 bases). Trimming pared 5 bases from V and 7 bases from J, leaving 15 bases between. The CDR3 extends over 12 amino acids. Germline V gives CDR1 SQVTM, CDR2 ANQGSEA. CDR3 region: CSVTRGMGEQYF. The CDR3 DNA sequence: TGCAGCGTTACAAGGGGTATGGGGGAGCAGTACTTC.

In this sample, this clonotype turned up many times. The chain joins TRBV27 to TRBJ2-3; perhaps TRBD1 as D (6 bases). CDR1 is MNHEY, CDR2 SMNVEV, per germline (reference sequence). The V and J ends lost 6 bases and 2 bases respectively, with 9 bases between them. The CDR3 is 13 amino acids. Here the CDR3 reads CASRRTVTDTQYF. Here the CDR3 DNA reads TGTGCCAGCAGAAGGACAGTCACAGATACGCAGTATTTT.

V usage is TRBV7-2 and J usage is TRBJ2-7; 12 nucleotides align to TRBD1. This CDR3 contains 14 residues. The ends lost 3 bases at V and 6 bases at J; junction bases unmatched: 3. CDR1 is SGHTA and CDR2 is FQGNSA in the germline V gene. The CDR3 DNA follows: TGTGCCAGCAGCTTGGGACAGGGGGCTTCCGAGCAGTACGTC. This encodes CASSLGQGASEQYV.

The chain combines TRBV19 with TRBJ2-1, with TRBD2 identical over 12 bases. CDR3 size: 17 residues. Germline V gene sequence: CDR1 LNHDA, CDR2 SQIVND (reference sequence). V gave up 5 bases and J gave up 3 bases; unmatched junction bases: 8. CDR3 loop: CASSPRTSGAFYNEQFF. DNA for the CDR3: TGTGCCAGTAGTCCTCGGACTAGCGGGGCTTTCTACAATGAGCAGTTCTTC.

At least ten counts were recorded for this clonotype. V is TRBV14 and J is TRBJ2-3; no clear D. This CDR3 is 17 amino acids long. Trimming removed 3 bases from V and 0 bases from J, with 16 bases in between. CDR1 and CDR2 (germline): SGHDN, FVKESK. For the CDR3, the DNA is TGTGCCAGCAGCCATCTCGAGGTGATTGCTAGCACAGATACGCAGTATTTT. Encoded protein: CASSHLEVIASTDTQYF.

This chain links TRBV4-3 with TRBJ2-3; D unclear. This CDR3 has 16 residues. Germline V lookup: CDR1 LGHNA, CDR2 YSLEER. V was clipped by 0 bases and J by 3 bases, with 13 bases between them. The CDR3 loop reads CASSQDQGYRTDTQYF. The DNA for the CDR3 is TGCGCCAGCAGCCAAGACCAAGGGTATCGGACAGATACGCAGTATTTT.

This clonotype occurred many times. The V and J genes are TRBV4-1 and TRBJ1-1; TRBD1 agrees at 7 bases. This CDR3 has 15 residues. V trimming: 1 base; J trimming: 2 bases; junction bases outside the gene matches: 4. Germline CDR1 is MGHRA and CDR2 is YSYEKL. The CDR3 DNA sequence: TGCGCCAGCAGCCAAGGGGGACAGCTAAACACTGAAGCTTTCTTT. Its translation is CASSQGGQLNTEAFF.

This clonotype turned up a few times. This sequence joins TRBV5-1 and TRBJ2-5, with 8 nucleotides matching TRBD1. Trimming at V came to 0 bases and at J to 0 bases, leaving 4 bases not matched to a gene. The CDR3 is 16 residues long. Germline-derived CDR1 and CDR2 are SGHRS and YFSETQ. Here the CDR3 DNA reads TGCGCCAGCAGCTTGGAAGGGACAGGAAACCAAGAGACCCAGTACTTC. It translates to CASSLEGTGNQETQYF.

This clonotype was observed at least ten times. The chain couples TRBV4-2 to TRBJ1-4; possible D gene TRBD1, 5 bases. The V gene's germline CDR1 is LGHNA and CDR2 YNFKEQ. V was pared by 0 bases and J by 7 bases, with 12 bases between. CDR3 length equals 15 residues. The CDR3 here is CASSQELGASEKLFF. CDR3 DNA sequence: TGTGCCAGCAGCCAAGAGCTAGGGGCGAGTGAAAAACTGTTTTTT.

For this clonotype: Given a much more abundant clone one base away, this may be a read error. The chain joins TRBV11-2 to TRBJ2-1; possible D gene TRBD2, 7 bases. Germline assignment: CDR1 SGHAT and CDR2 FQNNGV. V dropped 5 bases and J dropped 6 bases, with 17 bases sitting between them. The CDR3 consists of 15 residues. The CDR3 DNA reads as TGTGCCAGCAGCCGACGGGGGGCCCCTTGCAATGAGCAGTTCTTC. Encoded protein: CASSRRGAPCNEQFF.

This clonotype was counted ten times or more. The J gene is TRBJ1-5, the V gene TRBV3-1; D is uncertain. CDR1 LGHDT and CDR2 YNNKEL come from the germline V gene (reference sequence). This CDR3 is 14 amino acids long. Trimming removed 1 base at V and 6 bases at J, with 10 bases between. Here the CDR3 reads CASSQGLMGQPQHF. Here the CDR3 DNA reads TGTGCCAGCAGCCAAGGTCTGATGGGTCAGCCCCAGCATTTT.

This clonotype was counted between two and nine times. DNA of the CDR3: TGTGCCGTCATCTCCAGGGGCGACTCTGGAAACACCATATATTTT. Translated, it gives CAVISRGDSGNTIYF. The genes are TRBV6-1 and TRBJ1-3; weak D call: TRBD1 (6 bases). Per germline, CDR1 MNHNS and CDR2 SASEGT. This CDR3 spans 15 amino acids. V lost 11 bases to trimming and J lost 0 bases, with 17 bases between them.

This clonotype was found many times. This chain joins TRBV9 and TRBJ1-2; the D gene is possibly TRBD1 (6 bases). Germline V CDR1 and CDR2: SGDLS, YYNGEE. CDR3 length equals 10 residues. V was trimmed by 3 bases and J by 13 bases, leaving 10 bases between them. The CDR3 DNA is TGTGCCAGCAGCGGACAGGATTCCACCTTC. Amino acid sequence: CASSGQDSTF. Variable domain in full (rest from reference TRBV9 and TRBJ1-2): DSGVTQTPKHLITATGQRVTLRCSPRSGDLSVYWYQQSLDQGLQFLIQYYNGEERAKGNILERFSAQQFPDLHSELNLSSLELGDSALYFCASSGQDSTFGSGTRLTVV.

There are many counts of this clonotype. The CDR3 nucleotides are TGTGCCAGCCGCGCAGAAGGGTACACTGAAGCTTTCTTT. Residues: CASRAEGYTEAFF. The J gene is TRBJ1-1, the V gene TRBV6-5; D unresolved. Germline V CDR1 and CDR2: MNHEY, SVGAGI. This CDR3 is 13 amino acids long. V lost 8 bases to trimming and J lost 3 bases, with 13 bases between them.

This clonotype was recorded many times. CDR3 protein: CASSYFATGELFF. In nucleotides, the CDR3 is TGTGCCAGCAGTTACTTCGCAACCGGGGAGCTGTTTTTT. The chain uses TRBV6-6 and TRBJ2-2; no reliable D call. This CDR3 comprises 13 residues. V lost 1 base to trimming and J lost 5 bases, with 5 bases between them. Germline V gives CDR1 MNHNY, CDR2 SVGAGI (reference sequence).

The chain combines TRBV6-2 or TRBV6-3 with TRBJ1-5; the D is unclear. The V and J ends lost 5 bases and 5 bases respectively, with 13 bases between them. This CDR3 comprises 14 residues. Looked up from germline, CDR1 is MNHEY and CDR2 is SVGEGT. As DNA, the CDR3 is TGTGCCAGCAGTAGTTCGGCAGGTTATCAGCCCCAGCATTTT. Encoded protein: CASSSSAGYQPQHF.

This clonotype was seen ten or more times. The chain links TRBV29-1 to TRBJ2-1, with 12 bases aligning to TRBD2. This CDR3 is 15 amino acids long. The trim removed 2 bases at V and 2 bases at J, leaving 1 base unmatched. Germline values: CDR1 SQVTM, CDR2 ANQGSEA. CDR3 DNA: TGCAGCGTTGAATCTAGCGGGGGGGCCTACAATGAGCAGTTCTTC. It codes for CSVESSGGAYNEQFF.

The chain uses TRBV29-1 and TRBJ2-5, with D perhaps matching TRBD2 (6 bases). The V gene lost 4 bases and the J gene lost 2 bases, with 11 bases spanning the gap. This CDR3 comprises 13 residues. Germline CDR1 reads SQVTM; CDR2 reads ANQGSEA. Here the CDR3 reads CSVVRGLQETQYF. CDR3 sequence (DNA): TGCAGCGTTGTGCGGGGCCTTCAAGAGACCCAGTACTTC.